This record looks at one TCR beta chain sequence and its context. Its specificity is not known. Different DNA sequences within this sample yield the same CDR3. These data originate in a study of cytomegalovirus exposure and HLA in healthy donors. Study findings and constraints: A list of roughly 180 TCR beta chains associated with cytomegalovirus was given.

The table came from immunoSEQ multiplex PCR; TCRdb's copy has only in-frame clones and leaves some out. This table has some 260,000 clones, roughly 87% appearing once. The TCR was taken from a man aged 18 to 30 in good health and CMV-seropositive. The sample taken for sequencing was PBMCs.

The CDR3 is CASSLGQGAYEQYF. The CDR3 region has the DNA TGCGCCAGCAGCCTTGGACAGGGGGCCTACGAGCAGTACTTC. This chain links TRBV5-1 with TRBJ2-7, with 10 bases lining up with TRBD1. This CDR3 comprises 14 residues. Germline V gene sequence: CDR1 SGHRS, CDR2 YFSETQ. V shed 4 bases and J 2 bases; nucleotides not matched to a gene: 3.